Listed below are T cell receptor beta chains from one sample, sequenced in a study of T cell clonotyping in hematopoietic cell transplantation. Sequencing used immunoSEQ multiplex PCR; TCRdb keeps in-frame clones, though not all of them. The repertoire holds some 9,300 clones, with approximately 55% as singletons. Sequenced here: peripheral blood mononuclear cells, sampled 100 days after allogeneic stem cell transplant. Receptors originate from a female patient aged 45 to 65 who had an allogeneic stem cell transplant from an unrelated donor, so the T cells may come from the graft donor. Some clones in this sample may be carry-over from other donors' samples. CDR3s include the opening cysteine and the closing phenylalanine or tryptophan. The D gene is left open where the match is weak. Clone size is stated in some rows and not others, as once, few, many or a class when expanded.

v_gene	d_gene	j_gene	abundance	CDR3aa	CDR3nt
TRBV6-1	NA	TRBJ1-4	NA	CASSERQWGAREKLFF	TGTGCCAGCAGTGAAAGACAGTGGGGCGCACGTGAAAAACTGTTTTTT
TRBV6-5	NA	TRBJ2-7	medium-sized	CASSLRPSFNEQYF	TGTGCCAGCAGCTTAAGACCTAGCTTTAACGAGCAGTACTTC
TRBV30	NA	TRBJ2-7	NA	CAWIGGDSYEQYF	TGTGCCTGGATAGGAGGGGACTCCTACGAGCAGTACTTC
TRBV28	NA	TRBJ2-1	few	CACSPGVDNEQFF	TGTGCCTGCAGCCCCGGGGTTGACAATGAGCAGTTCTTC
TRBV19	TRBD1	TRBJ1-5	NA	CASSSGTGVQPQHF	TGTGCCAGTAGTTCCGGGACAGGGGTTCAGCCCCAGCATTTT
TRBV4-1	NA	TRBJ2-7	NA	CASSLEGGGHEQYF	TGCGCCAGCAGCCTAGAGGGCGGGGGCCACGAGCAGTACTTC
TRBV4-1	NA	TRBJ1-2	NA	CASSQGVINYGYTF	TGCGCCAGCAGCCAAGGGGTAATTAACTATGGCTACACCTTC
TRBV2	TRBD1	TRBJ2-7	NA	CASIHSSGQGIYEQYF	TGTGCCAGCATCCATTCATCGGGACAGGGGATCTACGAGCAGTACTTC
TRBV27	NA	TRBJ1-1	NA	CASSPRMTGQIRQTLNTEAFF	TGTGCCAGCAGCCCACGAATGACCGGACAGATACGACAGACATTGAACACTGAAGCTTTCTTT
TRBV7-9	TRBD2	TRBJ2-5	NA	CASSFVLAVYQETQYF	TGTGCCAGCAGCTTCGTACTAGCGGTCTATCAAGAGACCCAGTACTTC
TRBV2	TRBD1	TRBJ2-2	NA	CAGDRGLTGELFF	TGTGCCGGGGACAGGGGGCTCACCGGGGAGCTGTTTTTT
TRBV30	NA	TRBJ1-2	once	CAWQPITNQGQYYGYTF	TGTGCCTGGCAGCCCATAACCAACCAGGGCCAATACTATGGCTACACCTTC
TRBV5-6	NA	TRBJ1-1	NA	CASSQSPLEAFF	TGTGCCAGCAGCCAAAGCCCCCTTGAAGCTTTCTTT
TRBV30	TRBD2	TRBJ2-1	once	CAWSPALTSGLYNEQFF	TGTGCCTGGAGTCCGGCCCTGACTAGCGGCCTTTACAATGAGCAGTTCTTC
TRBV29-1	NA	TRBJ1-1	NA	CSVRQPLNTEAFF	TGCAGCGTAAGACAGCCTTTGAACACTGAAGCTTTCTTT
TRBV28	TRBD1	TRBJ1-2	NA	CASSARGLNGYTF	TGTGCCAGCAGTGCTAGGGGGCTAAATGGCTACACCTTC
TRBV2	NA	TRBJ1-4	NA	CASSARAEKLFF	TGTGCCAGCAGTGCGCGAGCGGAAAAACTGTTTTTT
TRBV6-5	NA	TRBJ1-1	NA	CASSYPNTEAFF	TGTGCCAGCAGTTACCCCAACACTGAAGCTTTCTTT
TRBV5-4	NA	TRBJ1-1	NA	CASSLDGSEAFF	TGTGCCAGCAGCCTCGACGGGAGTGAAGCTTTCTTT
TRBV30	NA	TRBJ1-3	NA	CAWSDWGGSGNTIYF	TGTGCCTGGAGTGATTGGGGGGGCTCTGGAAACACCATATATTTT
TRBV30	TRBD2	TRBJ2-7	NA	CAWLGREGYEQYF	TGTGCCTGGCTGGGGCGGGAGGGTTACGAGCAGTACTTC
TRBV6-6	NA	TRBJ2-3	NA	CASRGADTQYF	TGTGCCAGCAGGGGGGCAGATACGCAGTATTTT
TRBV25-1	TRBD1	TRBJ1-6	NA	CASGQGASYNSPLHF	TGTGCCAGCGGACAGGGGGCCTCCTATAATTCACCCCTCCACTTT